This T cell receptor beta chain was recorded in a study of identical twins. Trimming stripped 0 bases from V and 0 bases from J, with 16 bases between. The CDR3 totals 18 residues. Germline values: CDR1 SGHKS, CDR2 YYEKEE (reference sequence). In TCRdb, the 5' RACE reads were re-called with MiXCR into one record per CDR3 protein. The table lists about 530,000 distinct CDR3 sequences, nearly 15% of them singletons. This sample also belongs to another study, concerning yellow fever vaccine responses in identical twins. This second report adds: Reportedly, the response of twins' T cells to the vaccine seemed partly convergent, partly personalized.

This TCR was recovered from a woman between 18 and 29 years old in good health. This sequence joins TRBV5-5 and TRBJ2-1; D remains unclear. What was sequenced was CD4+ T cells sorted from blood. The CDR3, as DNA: TGTGCCAGCAGCTTGGGCAGCATAGCCCCGAGCTCCTACAATGAGCAGTTCTTC. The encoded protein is CASSLGSIAPSSYNEQFF. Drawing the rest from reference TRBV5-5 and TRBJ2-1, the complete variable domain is DAGVTQSPTHLIKTRGQQVTLRCSPISGHKSVSWYQQVLGQGPQFIFQYYEKEERGRGNFPDRFSARQFPNYSSELNVNALLLGDSALYLCASSLGSIAPSSYNEQFFGPGTRLTVL.